The following is a T cell receptor beta chain sequence with its context. Antigen specificity is unknown. This sample was included in a study of shared clonotypes between healthy human individuals. The study's findings and limits: Sampling used blood alone; tissue repertoires probably differ. It was observed that 5% to 6.5% of naive CD4 clonotypes were shared across several donors.

The germline CDR1 and CDR2 sequences are SEHNR and FQNEAQ (reference sequence). The V end lost 3 bases, the J end lost 0 bases, and 18 bases lay between the germline ends. The CDR3 runs to 17 residues. The authors distributed each subset's genomic DNA evenly over several immunoSEQ plates. Authors' processing steps: As immunoSEQ supplied junction-only sequences (without quality scores), filtering differed. Repertoires were generated with immunoSEQ multiplex PCR, while TCRdb's copy carries only in-frame clones and drops some. V and J calls and clone size are copied from that table; D and trimming were computed from the DNA. The data contain around 2.1 million clones, just over 90% of them singletons. Naive CD8 cells lacked CD45RO, underwent positive selection for CCR7 and left out terminally differentiated effector memory CD45RA+ cells.

The source of this sequence is a young man in good health. Some clones in this sample may be carry-over from other donors' samples. The V gene is TRBV7-9, the J gene TRBJ2-7, with D possibly TRBD1 on 5 matching bases. Sequencing was done on a sample of naive CD8+ T cells from PBMCs. CDR3 in amino acids: CASSFTPGHPLSYEQYF. In nucleotides, the CDR3 is TGTGCCAGCAGCTTTACCCCAGGGCATCCGCTCTCCTACGAGCAGTACTTC. The full variable domain, in which reference TRBV7-9 and TRBJ2-7 provide the parts outside the CDR3, is DTGVSQNPRHKITKRGQNVTFRCDPISEHNRLYWYRQTLGQGPEFLTYFQNEAQLEKSRLLSDRFSAERPKGSFSTLEIQRTEQGDSAMYLCASSFTPGHPLSYEQYFGPGTRLTVT.